A single sample is the source of the 27 T cell receptor beta chains below, sequenced in a study of blood T cell repertoires in COVID-19. This table comes from immunoSEQ multiplex PCR, and its TCRdb copy is limited to in-frame clones, with some not included. The profile shows 150,000 to 200,000 clones, 86% of them singletons. Sequenced: peripheral blood. The receptors come from an elderly woman in a cohort sampled during active or convalescent COVID-19.

The chain employs TRBV2 and TRBJ2-7, with TRBD1 as a possible D gene (5 bases). The ends were cut back, 7 bases at V and 0 bases at J, with 13 bases in the middle. Germline lookup yields CDR1 SNHLY and CDR2 FYNNEI. CDR3 size: 14 residues. The CDR3 DNA reads TGTGCCAGCACTGGGCAGGGTAACTCCTACGAGCAGTACTTC. It yields the protein CASTGQGNSYEQYF.

This sequence joins TRBV15 and TRBJ1-4; 8 positions agree with TRBD1. CDR3 length: 15 residues. CDR1 LNHNV and CDR2 YYDKDF come from the germline V gene (reference sequence). V gave up 3 bases and J gave up 0 bases; unmatched junction bases: 0. The CDR3 bases are TGTGCCACCAGCAGGGACAGGGCAACTAATGAAAAACTGTTTTTT. Translating gives CATSRDRATNEKLFF.

V gene TRBV5-1 combines with J gene TRBJ2-7, with 9 bases matching TRBD2. V was pared by 2 bases and J by 4 bases, with 4 bases of the junction left unmatched. Germline assignment: CDR1 SGHRS and CDR2 YFSETQ. This CDR3 has 14 residues. CDR3 bases: TGCGCCAGCAGCTTCGGTAGCGGGGGATACGAGCAGTACTTC. The encoded protein is CASSFGSGGYEQYF.

In regard to this clone: Germline is not matched at one junction end, which may reflect a read error. V is TRBV7-2 and J is TRBJ2-1; tentative D call: TRBD2 (6 bases). Germline CDR1 reads SGHTA; CDR2 reads FQGNSA. The CDR3 length is 12 residues. The chain's CDR3 is CASSLELAIPLF. CDR3 sequence (DNA): TGTGCCAGCAGCTTAGAACTAGCTATTCCACTCTTC.

In this sample, this clone turned up once. The V gene is TRBV5-1, the J gene TRBJ2-2; D is perhaps TRBD2 (6 bases). The CDR3 has 14 amino acids. V was clipped by 5 bases and J by 1 base, with 9 bases between them. Per germline, CDR1 SGHRS and CDR2 YFSETQ. The CDR3 DNA reads as TGCGCCAGCAGTCCCGGGGGGAACACCGGGGAGCTGTTTTTT. This codes for CASSPGGNTGELFF.

The chain has TRBV3-1 (or the pseudogene TRBV3-2) and TRBJ1-1; possible D gene TRBD1, 5 bases. The V end lost 5 bases, the J end lost 8 bases, and 12 bases lay between the germline ends. Germline loops: CDR1 LGHDT, CDR2 YNNKEL (reference sequence). The CDR3 is 12 residues long. The CDR3 nucleotides read TGTGCCAGCAGCGACGTGGGGGGGGAAGCTTTCTTT. Translation gives CASSDVGGEAFF.

This clone was picked up one time. J is TRBJ2-3 and V is TRBV5-1; 8 positions match TRBD2. Germline V gene data show CDR1 as SGHRS and CDR2 as YFSETQ. V lost 4 bases, J lost 5 bases, and 9 bases stayed unmatched. The CDR3 runs to 15 residues. The CDR3 sequence: CASSNVGLGEDTQYF. The CDR3 DNA reads TGCGCCAGCAGCAACGTGGGACTAGGGGAAGATACGCAGTATTTT.

The rearrangement links TRBV7-2 to TRBJ2-1; no clear D gene. Germline loops: CDR1 SGHTA, CDR2 FQGNSA. CDR3 size: 12 residues. V lost 3 bases, J lost 2 bases, and 2 bases lay in between. In nucleotides, the CDR3 is TGTGCCAGCAGCTTTACCTACAATGAGCAGTTCTTC. It encodes CASSFTYNEQFF.

The table lists this clone with a count of one. This chain connects TRBV12-3 or TRBV12-4 to TRBJ1-4; no definite D call. The CDR3 is 13 residues long. V lost 2 bases, J lost 10 bases, and 11 bases lay in between. For the CDR3, the DNA is TGTGCCAGCAGTTTACTTAAATCGGGAAAACTGTTTTTT. Its translation is CASSLLKSGKLFF.

This clone has more than one count but fewer than ten. The chain employs TRBV19 and TRBJ2-7; 14 positions match TRBD2. Germline V gives CDR1 LNHDA, CDR2 SQIVND (reference sequence). This CDR3 is 16 amino acids long. V dropped 4 bases and J dropped 5; count of bases not matched to a gene: 7. CDR3 loop: CASSKRLAGGPHEQYV. For the CDR3, the DNA is TGTGCCAGTAGTAAACGACTAGCGGGAGGGCCCCACGAGCAGTACGTC.

V gene TRBV10-2 combines with J gene TRBJ2-1; TRBD2 aligns across 7 bases. This CDR3 region has 16 residues. J lost 0 bases, V lost 3 bases, and 5 bases had no gene match. From germline, CDR1 is WSHSY and CDR2 SAAADI. The CDR3 spells CASSDGRGSSYNEQFF. CDR3 sequence (DNA): TGCGCCAGCAGTGATGGGCGGGGGAGCTCCTACAATGAGCAGTTCTTC.

This clone was seen a handful of times. Germline and junction disagree at one end, which may indicate a read error. The chain is built from TRBV7-7 and TRBJ2-2; TRBD2 agrees at 7 bases. Per germline, CDR1 SSHAT and CDR2 FNYEAQ (reference sequence). The CDR3 runs to 15 residues. CDR3 sequence: CASSRGSPNTGELFF. CDR3 nucleotides: TGTGCTAGCAGTCGCGGGAGCCCGAACACCGGGGAGCTGTTTTTT.

CDR3 residues: CASSLGSPGGADNSPLHF. CDR3 DNA: TGTGCCAGCAGCTTAGGCTCGCCAGGGGGCGCCGACAATTCACCCCTCCACTTT. V is TRBV7-6 and J is TRBJ1-6, with 8 bases lining up with TRBD1. V lost 1 base and J lost 7; bases outside the gene matches: 12. The CDR3 consists of 18 residues. Germline CDR1 is SGHVS and CDR2 is FNYEAQ.

This clone appeared a single time. This sequence joins TRBV5-3 and TRBJ2-7, with 10 bases that match TRBD2. TRBV5-3 is classed as an ORF, of uncertain function. J was trimmed by 3 bases and V by 7 bases; bases with no gene match: 4. This CDR3 contains 13 residues. CDR3 in DNA: TGTGCCAGAGCGCTAGCGGGAGTCTACGAGCAGTACGTC. Protein product: CARALAGVYEQYV.

This chain uses TRBV2 with TRBJ2-2; 8 nucleotides align to TRBD2. Trimming cost V 6 bases and J 5 bases; bases outside gene matches: 17. This CDR3 is built from 18 residues. Looked up from germline, CDR1 is SNHLY and CDR2 is FYNNEI. In DNA, the CDR3 is TGTGCCAGCAGGGCGGGGCGCGGGGGGTCTGCGGCGACCGGGGAGCTGTTTTTT. Translation gives CASRAGRGGSAATGELFF.

V usage is TRBV6-5 and J usage is TRBJ2-5; 10 bases align to TRBD2. CDR1 and CDR2 (germline): MNHEY, SVGAGI. The J segment lost 5 bases and the V segment lost 4 bases, leaving 7 bases of the junction unmatched. The CDR3 extends over 15 amino acids. The CDR3 sequence is CASSSSGGPPETQYF. In DNA, the CDR3 is TGTGCCAGCAGTTCTAGCGGGGGCCCACCCGAGACCCAGTACTTC.

This clone appeared once. The rearrangement links TRBV25-1 to TRBJ2-1; 9 nucleotides match TRBD1. Unmatched junction bases numbered 4, after V lost 3 bases and J lost 7 bases. The CDR3 is made up of 14 amino acids. Looked up from germline, CDR1 is MGHDK and CDR2 is SYGVNS. CDR3 in DNA: TGTGCCAGCAGTGACCCGACAGGGGGAAATGAGCAGTTCTTC. Encoded protein: CASSDPTGGNEQFF.

The chain recombines TRBV5-1 with TRBJ2-1; the match to TRBD2 covers 10 bases. Trimming cost V 1 base and J 7 bases; bases outside gene matches: 8. Per germline, CDR1 SGHRS and CDR2 YFSETQ. CDR3 length: 16 residues. The DNA for the CDR3 is TGCGCCAGCAGCTTGAGCGGACTAGCGGTCTCAAATGAGCAGTTCTTC. Its protein product is CASSLSGLAVSNEQFF.

This clone appeared once. The chain is built from TRBV19 and TRBJ1-1; D is unclear. Trimming removed 3 bases from V and 1 base from J, with 9 bases in between. In germline, CDR1 is LNHDA, CDR2 SQIVND (reference sequence). The CDR3 consists of 14 residues. CDR3 region: CASSMARGNTEAFF. DNA for the CDR3: TGTGCCAGTAGTATGGCCCGCGGGAACACTGAAGCTTTCTTT.

The rearrangement uses TRBV21-1 and TRBJ2-7; TRBD1 is the table's D call, not checked against the DNA. TRBV21-1 is a known pseudogene. The CDR3 totals 14 residues. The CDR3, as DNA: TGTGCCAGCAGCGCCCGGGACAGGGGAAGAGAGCAGTACGTC. Its translation: CASSARDRGREQYV.

CDR3 DNA: TGTGCCAGCAGCCCCCGTACAGGGGGCGGCACCGGGGAGCTGTTTTTT. Translation: CASSPRTGGGTGELFF. The chain employs TRBV11-2 and TRBJ2-2; 9 bases are shared with TRBD1. Germline CDR1 reads SGHAT; CDR2 reads FQNNGV. CDR3 length: 16 amino acids. J gave up 4 bases and V 5 bases, and 8 bases lay outside the gene matches.

The chain employs TRBV5-6 and TRBJ1-5, with no clear D. The germline CDR1 and CDR2 sequences are SGHDT and YYEEEE. The CDR3 totals 14 residues. Trimming took 4 bases from V and 4 from J, leaving 12 bases between them. The CDR3 sequence is CASSPRQNNQPQHF. The CDR3 DNA reads as TGTGCCAGCAGCCCACGCCAGAATAATCAGCCCCAGCATTTT.

V usage is TRBV2 and J usage is TRBJ2-1; a possible D gene is TRBD2 (5 bases). The CDR3 loop spans 17 amino acids. The germline CDR1 and CDR2 sequences are SNHLY and FYNNEI. Trimming removed 4 bases from V and 9 bases from J, with 25 bases in between. CDR3 DNA sequence: TGTGCCAGCAGTGGGGGTGGTAGCGTCGCCATTTTGGGTGAGCAGTTCTTC. Translation: CASSGGGSVAILGEQFF.

This clone was counted only a few times. This CDR3 reads CASSTPGLPLNEQYV. CDR3 DNA sequence: TGTGCCAGCAGTACCCCGGGACTACCCTTGAACGAGCAGTACGTC. The V gene is TRBV2, the J gene TRBJ2-7; 7 nucleotides agree with TRBD2. Germline V gene lookup returns CDR1 SNHLY and CDR2 FYNNEI. The CDR3 sequence is 15 residues long. The junction had 12 bases not matched to a gene; V was cut back by 5 bases and J by 5 bases.

This chain joins TRBV6-4 and TRBJ2-2; 9 nucleotides align to TRBD1. Germline CDR1 is MRHNA and CDR2 is SNTAGT. The CDR3 totals 16 residues. Trimming at V came to 6 bases and at J to 3 bases, leaving 8 bases not matched to a gene. CDR3 DNA: TGTGCCAGCAGGAACAAACAGGGGGCCTACACCGGGGAGCTGTTTTTT. Its translation: CASRNKQGAYTGELFF.

The chain couples TRBV28 to TRBJ1-2; 9 bases fit TRBD1. The germline CDR1 and CDR2 sequences are MDHEN and SYDVKM. The CDR3 length is 15 residues. V lost 0 bases and J lost 8; bases outside the gene matches: 7. The CDR3 reads CASSLWDRGLGGYTF. The DNA of the CDR3 is TGTGCCAGCAGTTTATGGGACAGGGGCCTCGGAGGCTACACCTTC.

V and J are TRBV11-3 and TRBJ2-3, with 8 bases identical to TRBD2. The CDR3 loop spans 15 amino acids. V dropped 5 bases and J dropped 2; count of bases not matched to a gene: 6. Germline V lookup: CDR1 SGHNT, CDR2 YENEEA. This CDR3 is CASSLKRGLTDTQYF. The CDR3 DNA sequence: TGTGCCAGCAGCCTCAAGCGGGGGCTCACAGATACGCAGTATTTT.